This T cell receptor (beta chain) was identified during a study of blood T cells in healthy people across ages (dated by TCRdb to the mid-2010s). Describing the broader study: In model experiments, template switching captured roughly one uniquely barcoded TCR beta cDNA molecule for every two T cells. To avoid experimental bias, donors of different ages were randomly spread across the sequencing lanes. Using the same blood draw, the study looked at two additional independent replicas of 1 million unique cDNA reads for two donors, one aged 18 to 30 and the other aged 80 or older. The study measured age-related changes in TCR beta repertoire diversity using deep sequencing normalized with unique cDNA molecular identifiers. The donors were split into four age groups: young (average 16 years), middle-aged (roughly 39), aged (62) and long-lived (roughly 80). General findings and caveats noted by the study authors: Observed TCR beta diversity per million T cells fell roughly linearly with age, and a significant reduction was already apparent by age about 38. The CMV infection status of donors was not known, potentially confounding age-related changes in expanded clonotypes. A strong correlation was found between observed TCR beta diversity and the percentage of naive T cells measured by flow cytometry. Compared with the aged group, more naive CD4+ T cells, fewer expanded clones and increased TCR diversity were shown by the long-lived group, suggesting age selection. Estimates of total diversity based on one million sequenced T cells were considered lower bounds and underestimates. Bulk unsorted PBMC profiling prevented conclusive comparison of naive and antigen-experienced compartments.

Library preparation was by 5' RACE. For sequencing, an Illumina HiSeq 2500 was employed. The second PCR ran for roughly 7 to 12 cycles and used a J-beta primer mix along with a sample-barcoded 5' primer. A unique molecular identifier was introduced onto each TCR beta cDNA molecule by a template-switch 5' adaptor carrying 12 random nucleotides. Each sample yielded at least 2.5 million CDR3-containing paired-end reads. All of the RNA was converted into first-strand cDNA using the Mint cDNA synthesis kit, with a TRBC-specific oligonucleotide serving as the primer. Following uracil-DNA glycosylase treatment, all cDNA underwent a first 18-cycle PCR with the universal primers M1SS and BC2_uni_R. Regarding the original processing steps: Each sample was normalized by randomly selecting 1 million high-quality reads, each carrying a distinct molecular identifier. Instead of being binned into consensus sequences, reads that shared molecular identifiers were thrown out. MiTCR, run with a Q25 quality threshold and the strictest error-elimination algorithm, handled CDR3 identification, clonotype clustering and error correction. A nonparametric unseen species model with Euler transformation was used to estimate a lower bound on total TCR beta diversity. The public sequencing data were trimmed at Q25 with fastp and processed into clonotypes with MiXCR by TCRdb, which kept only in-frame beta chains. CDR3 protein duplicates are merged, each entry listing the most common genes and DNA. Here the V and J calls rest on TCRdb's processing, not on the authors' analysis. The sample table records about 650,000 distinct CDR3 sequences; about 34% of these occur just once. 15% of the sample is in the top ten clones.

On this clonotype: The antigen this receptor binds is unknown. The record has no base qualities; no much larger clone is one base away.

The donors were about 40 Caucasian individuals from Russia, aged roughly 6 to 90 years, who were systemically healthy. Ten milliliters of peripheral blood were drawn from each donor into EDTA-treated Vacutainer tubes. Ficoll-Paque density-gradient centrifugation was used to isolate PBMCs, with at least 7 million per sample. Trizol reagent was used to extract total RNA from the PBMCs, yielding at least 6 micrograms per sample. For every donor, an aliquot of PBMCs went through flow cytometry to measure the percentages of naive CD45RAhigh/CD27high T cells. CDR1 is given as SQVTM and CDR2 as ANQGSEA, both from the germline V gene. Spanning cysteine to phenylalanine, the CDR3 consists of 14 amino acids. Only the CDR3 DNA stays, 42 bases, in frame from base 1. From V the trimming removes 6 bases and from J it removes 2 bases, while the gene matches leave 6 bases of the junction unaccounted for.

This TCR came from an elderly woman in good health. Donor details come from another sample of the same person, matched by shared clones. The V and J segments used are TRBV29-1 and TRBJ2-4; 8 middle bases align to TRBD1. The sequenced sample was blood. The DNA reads TGCAGCGTCAGGACAGGGTTTACCAAAAACATTCAGTACTTC. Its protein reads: CSVRTGFTKNIQYF.